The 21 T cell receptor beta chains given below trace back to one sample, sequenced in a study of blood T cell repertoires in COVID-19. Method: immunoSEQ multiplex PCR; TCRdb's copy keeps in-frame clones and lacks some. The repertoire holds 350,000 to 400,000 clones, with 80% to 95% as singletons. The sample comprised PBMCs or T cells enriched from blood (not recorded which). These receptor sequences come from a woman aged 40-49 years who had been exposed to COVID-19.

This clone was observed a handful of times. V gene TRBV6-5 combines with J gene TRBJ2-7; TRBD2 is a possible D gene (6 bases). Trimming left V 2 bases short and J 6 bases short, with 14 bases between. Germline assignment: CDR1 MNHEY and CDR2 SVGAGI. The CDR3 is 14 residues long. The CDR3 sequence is CASSYVSPGGEQYF. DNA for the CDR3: TGTGCCAGCAGTTACGTATCCCCCGGGGGCGAGCAGTACTTC.

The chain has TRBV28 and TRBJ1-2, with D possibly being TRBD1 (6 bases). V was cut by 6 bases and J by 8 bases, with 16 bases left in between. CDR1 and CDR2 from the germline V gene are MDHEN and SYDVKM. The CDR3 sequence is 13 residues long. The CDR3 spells CASRAGALGGYTF. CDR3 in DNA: TGTGCCAGCAGGGCGGGGGCCCTGGGGGGCTACACCTTC.

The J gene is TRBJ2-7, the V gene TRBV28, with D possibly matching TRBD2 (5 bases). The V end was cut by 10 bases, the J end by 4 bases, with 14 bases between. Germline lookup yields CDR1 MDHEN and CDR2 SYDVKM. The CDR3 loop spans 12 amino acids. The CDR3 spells CATSPRGYEQYF. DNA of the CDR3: TGTGCCACCAGCCCTCGGGGATACGAGCAGTACTTC.

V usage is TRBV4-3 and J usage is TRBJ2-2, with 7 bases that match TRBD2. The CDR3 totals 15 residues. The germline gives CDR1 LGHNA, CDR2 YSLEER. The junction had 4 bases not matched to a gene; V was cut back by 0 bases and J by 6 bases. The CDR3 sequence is CASSQDWGGAGELFF. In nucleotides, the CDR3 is TGCGCCAGCAGCCAAGATTGGGGAGGGGCCGGGGAGCTGTTTTTT.

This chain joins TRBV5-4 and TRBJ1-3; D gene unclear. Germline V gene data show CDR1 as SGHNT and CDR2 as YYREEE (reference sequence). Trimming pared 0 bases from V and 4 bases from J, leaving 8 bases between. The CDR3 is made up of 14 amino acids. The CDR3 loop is CASSLEGRGNTIYF. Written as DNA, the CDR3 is TGTGCCAGCAGCTTGGAAGGGAGGGGAAACACCATATATTTT.

DNA for the CDR3: TGTGCCAGCACTCGGAGCAAGAACACTGAAGCTTTCTTT. Residues: CASTRSKNTEAFF. V is TRBV12-3 or TRBV12-4 and J is TRBJ1-1; no clear D gene. V lost 7 bases to trimming and J lost 1 base, with 10 bases between them. The CDR3 is 13 amino acids.

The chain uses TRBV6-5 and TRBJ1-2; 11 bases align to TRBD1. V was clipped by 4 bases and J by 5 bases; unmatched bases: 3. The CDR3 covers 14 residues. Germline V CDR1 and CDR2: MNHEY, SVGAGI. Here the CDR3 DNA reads TGTGCCAGCAGTTCCTGGGACAGGGGGTATGGCTACACCTTC. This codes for CASSSWDRGYGYTF.

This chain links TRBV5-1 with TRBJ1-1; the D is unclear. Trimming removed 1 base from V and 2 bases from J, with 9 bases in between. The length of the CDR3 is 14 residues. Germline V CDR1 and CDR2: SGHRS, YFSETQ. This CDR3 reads CASSLWADNTEAFF. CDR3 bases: TGCGCCAGCAGCTTGTGGGCAGACAACACTGAAGCTTTCTTT.

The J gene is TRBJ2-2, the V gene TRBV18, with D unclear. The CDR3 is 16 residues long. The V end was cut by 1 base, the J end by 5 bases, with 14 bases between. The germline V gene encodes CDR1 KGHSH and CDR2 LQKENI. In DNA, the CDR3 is TGTGCCAGCTCACCACGCGAACCTGGGCGTACCGGGGAGCTGTTTTTT. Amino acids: CASSPREPGRTGELFF.

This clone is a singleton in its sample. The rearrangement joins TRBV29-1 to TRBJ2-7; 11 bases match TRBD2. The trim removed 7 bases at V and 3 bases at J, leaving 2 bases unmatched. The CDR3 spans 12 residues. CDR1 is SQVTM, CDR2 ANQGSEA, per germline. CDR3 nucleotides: TGCAGCGGTGGACTAGCGGGCTACGAGCAGTACTTC. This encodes CSGGLAGYEQYF.

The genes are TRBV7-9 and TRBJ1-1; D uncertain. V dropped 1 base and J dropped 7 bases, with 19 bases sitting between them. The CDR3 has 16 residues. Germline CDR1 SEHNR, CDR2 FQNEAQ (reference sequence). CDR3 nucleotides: TGTGCCAGCAGCTTAGGAACCGGCCTCGAGGGCGGTGAAGCTTTCTTT. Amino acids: CASSLGTGLEGGEAFF.

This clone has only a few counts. The CDR3 DNA reads TGTGCCTGGAGTGAGGCGCCGAGGGAGCAGTACTTC. Its translation is CAWSEAPREQYF. The chain combines TRBV30 with TRBJ2-7; no clear D. CDR3 length: 12 amino acids. Trimming removed 1 base from V and 7 bases from J, with 11 bases in between. Germline V gene data show CDR1 as GTSNPN and CDR2 as SVGIG (reference sequence).

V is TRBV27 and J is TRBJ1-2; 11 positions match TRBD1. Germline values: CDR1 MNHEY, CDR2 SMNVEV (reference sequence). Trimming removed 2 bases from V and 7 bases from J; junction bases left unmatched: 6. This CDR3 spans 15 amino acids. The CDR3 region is CASSLRTGGAGGYTF. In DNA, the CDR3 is TGTGCCAGCAGTTTACGGACAGGGGGCGCAGGTGGCTACACCTTC.

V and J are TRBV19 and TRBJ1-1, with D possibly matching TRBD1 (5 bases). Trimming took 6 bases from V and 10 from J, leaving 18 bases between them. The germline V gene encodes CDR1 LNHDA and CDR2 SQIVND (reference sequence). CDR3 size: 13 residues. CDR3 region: CASRSRGHLGAFF. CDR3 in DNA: TGTGCCAGTAGATCCCGCGGACACTTAGGAGCTTTCTTT. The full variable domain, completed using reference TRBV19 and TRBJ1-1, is DGGITQSPKYLFRKEGQNVTLSCEQNLNHDAMYWYRQDPGQGLRLIYYSQIVNDFQKGDIAEGYSVSREKKESFPLTVTSAQKNPTAFYLCASRSRGHLGAFFGQGTRLTVV.

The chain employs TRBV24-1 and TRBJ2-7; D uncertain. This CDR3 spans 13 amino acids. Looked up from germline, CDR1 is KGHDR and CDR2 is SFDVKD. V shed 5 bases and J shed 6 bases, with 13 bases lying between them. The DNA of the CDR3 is TGTGCCACCAGTGCCAGACATCAACCCGAGCAGTACTTC. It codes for CATSARHQPEQYF.

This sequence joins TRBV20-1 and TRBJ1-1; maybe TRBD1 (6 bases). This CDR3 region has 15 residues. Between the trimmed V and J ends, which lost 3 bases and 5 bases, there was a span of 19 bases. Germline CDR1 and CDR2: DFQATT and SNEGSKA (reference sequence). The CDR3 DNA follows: TGCAGTGCTAGTCAAGCCAGGGCAAGGGGGACTGAAGCTTTCTTT. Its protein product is CSASQARARGTEAFF.

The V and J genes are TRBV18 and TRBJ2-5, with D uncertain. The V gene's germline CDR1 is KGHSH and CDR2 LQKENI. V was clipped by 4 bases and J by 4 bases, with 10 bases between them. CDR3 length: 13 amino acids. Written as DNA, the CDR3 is TGTGCCAGCTCACATCCATCCCCAGAGACCCAGTACTTC. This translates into CASSHPSPETQYF.

The CDR3 coding sequence is TGTGCCAGCAGCCCCCCCGGACAGAACTATGGCTACACCTTC. This sequence encodes CASSPPGQNYGYTF. The chain carries TRBV6-5 and TRBJ1-2; maybe TRBD1 (6 bases). Per germline, CDR1 MNHEY and CDR2 SVGAGI. The CDR3 sequence is 14 residues long. V shed 6 bases and J shed 2 bases, with 13 bases lying between them.

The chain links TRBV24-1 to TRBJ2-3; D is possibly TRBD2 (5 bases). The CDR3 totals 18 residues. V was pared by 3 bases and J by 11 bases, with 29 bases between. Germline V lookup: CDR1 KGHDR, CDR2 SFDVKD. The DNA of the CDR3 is TGTGCCACCAGTGATCCCCCGGGTAGTAGCGCGAATGGGGTTGGGCAGTATTTT. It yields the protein CATSDPPGSSANGVGQYF.

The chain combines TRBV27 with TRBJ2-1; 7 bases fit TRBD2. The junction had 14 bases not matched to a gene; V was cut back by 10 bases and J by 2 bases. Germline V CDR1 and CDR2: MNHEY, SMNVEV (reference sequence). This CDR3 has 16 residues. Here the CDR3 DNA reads TGTGCCACAACCCCACGACCGGGACTACCCTACAATGAGCAGTTCTTC. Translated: CATTPRPGLPYNEQFF.

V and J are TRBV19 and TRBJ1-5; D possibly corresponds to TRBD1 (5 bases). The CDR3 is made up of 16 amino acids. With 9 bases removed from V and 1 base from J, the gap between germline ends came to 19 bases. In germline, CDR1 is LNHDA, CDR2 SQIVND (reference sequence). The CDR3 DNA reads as TGTGCCAGCGCCTACAGGTCTGGTGGAAGCAATCAGCCCCAGCATTTT. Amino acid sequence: CASAYRSGGSNQPQHF. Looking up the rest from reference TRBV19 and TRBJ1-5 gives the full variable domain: DGGITQSPKYLFRKEGQNVTLSCEQNLNHDAMYWYRQDPGQGLRLIYYSQIVNDFQKGDIAEGYSVSREKKESFPLTVTSAQKNPTAFYLCASAYRSGGSNQPQHFGDGTRLSIL.